The source of this T cell receptor beta chain is a study of cytomegalovirus exposure and HLA in healthy donors. Researchers ran the PCR with 60 Vbeta and 13 Jbeta primers. Only in-frame clones appear in the TCRdb table, and some are missing; sequencing was by immunoSEQ multiplex PCR. The sample consists of 50,000 or so clones, 72% of them appearing once. The germline V gene has CDR1 MDHEN and CDR2 SYDVKM. The CDR3 sequence is 16 residues long. Trimming cost V 4 bases and J 1 base, with 15 bases left between them. Sample: PBMCs. This TCR derives from a woman aged 45 to 65 in good health and CMV-seronegative. The V gene is TRBV28, the J gene TRBJ2-3, with D possibly TRBD2 on 6 matching bases. The DNA of the CDR3 is TGTGCCAGCAGTTACCCACGGGGCGGGGGCACAGATACGCAGTATTTT. Protein: CASSYPRGGGTDTQYF.